This is a list of T cell receptor beta chains from one sample in a study of cytomegalovirus exposure and HLA in healthy donors. TCRdb's copy holds only in-frame clones and misses some; the assay was immunoSEQ multiplex PCR. The table records about 130,000 clones, roughly 74% of them present only once. Sequenced: PBMCs. These receptors were taken from a woman aged 50 to 60 in good health and CMV-seropositive. Each CDR3 is given with its conserved first and last residue. D genes are given only for firm matches. Clone sizes are given selectively: once, few, many, or a class where the clone is expanded.

clone size: once
J gene: TRBJ1-5
D gene: NA
V gene: TRBV7-2
CDR3 protein: CASSSQNQPQHF
CDR3 DNA: TGTGCCAGCAGCTCTCAGAATCAGCCCCAGCATTTT

clone size: NA
J gene: TRBJ2-7
D gene: TRBD2
V gene: TRBV6-5
CDR3 protein: CASSYSLAGASYEQYF
CDR3 DNA: TGTGCCAGCAGTTACTCGCTAGCGGGGGCGTCCTACGAGCAGTACTTC

clone size: NA
J gene: TRBJ1-5
D gene: NA
V gene: TRBV6-1
CDR3 protein: CASSGQMFLPQHF
CDR3 DNA: TGTGCCAGCAGTGGACAGATGTTTTTGCCCCAGCATTTT

clone size: few
J gene: TRBJ1-6
D gene: NA
V gene: TRBV7-2
CDR3 protein: CASSPSRWSPLHF
CDR3 DNA: TGTGCCAGCAGCCCTAGCCGGTGGTCACCCCTCCACTTT

clone size: NA
J gene: TRBJ1-2
D gene: NA
V gene: TRBV19
CDR3 protein: CASSREVASRGGYTF
CDR3 DNA: TGTGCCAGTAGTAGAGAAGTGGCCTCTAGGGGTGGCTACACCTTC

clone size: NA
J gene: TRBJ2-2
D gene: NA
V gene: TRBV10-3
CDR3 protein: CAIKPTGNTGELFF
CDR3 DNA: TGTGCCATCAAACCCACAGGGAACACCGGGGAGCTGTTTTTT

clone size: few
J gene: TRBJ1-5
D gene: NA
V gene: TRBV27
CDR3 protein: CASSKSTGQPQHF
CDR3 DNA: TGTGCCAGCAGTAAATCAACGGGTCAGCCCCAGCATTTT

clone size: NA
J gene: TRBJ2-5
D gene: TRBD1
V gene: TRBV2
CDR3 protein: CASSAKTGVWETQYF
CDR3 DNA: TGTGCCAGCAGTGCGAAGACAGGGGTGTGGGAGACCCAGTACTTC

clone size: NA
J gene: TRBJ1-5
D gene: TRBD1
V gene: TRBV2
CDR3 protein: CASSEATGASNQPQHF
CDR3 DNA: TGTGCCAGCAGTGAAGCGACAGGGGCGAGCAATCAGCCCCAGCATTTT

clone size: few
J gene: TRBJ2-7
D gene: NA
V gene: TRBV19
CDR3 protein: CASSASGENYEQYF
CDR3 DNA: TGTGCCAGTAGTGCGTCGGGGGAAAATTACGAGCAGTACTTC

clone size: few
J gene: TRBJ2-1
D gene: NA
V gene: TRBV5-1
CDR3 protein: CASSLVGGTYNEQFF
CDR3 DNA: TGCGCCAGCAGCTTGGTCGGCGGGACCTACAATGAGCAGTTCTTC

clone size: NA
J gene: TRBJ2-2
D gene: NA
V gene: TRBV2
CDR3 protein: CASSADRMAGELFF
CDR3 DNA: TGTGCCAGCAGCGCGGACAGAATGGCGGGGGAGCTGTTTTTT

clone size: NA
J gene: TRBJ2-5
D gene: TRBD1
V gene: TRBV29-1
CDR3 protein: CSGTQGAETQYF
CDR3 DNA: TGCAGCGGAACCCAGGGGGCCGAGACCCAGTACTTC

clone size: NA
J gene: TRBJ1-5
D gene: TRBD1
V gene: TRBV19
CDR3 protein: CASRQRPGTGFQPQHF
CDR3 DNA: TGTGCCAGTAGACAACGACCCGGGACAGGGTTCCAGCCCCAGCATTTT

clone size: few
J gene: TRBJ2-1
D gene: TRBD2
V gene: TRBV9
CDR3 protein: CASNVAGGRNEQFF
CDR3 DNA: TGTGCCAGCAACGTAGCGGGGGGGCGGAATGAGCAGTTCTTC

clone size: NA
J gene: TRBJ2-1
D gene: TRBD1
V gene: TRBV29-1
CDR3 protein: CSVGDRAHNEQFF
CDR3 DNA: TGCAGCGTGGGGGACAGGGCTCACAATGAGCAGTTCTTC

clone size: NA
J gene: TRBJ2-3
D gene: NA
V gene: TRBV27
CDR3 protein: CASSFDWGSGTDTQYF
CDR3 DNA: TGTGCCAGCAGTTTCGATTGGGGCTCCGGCACAGATACGCAGTATTTT

clone size: NA
J gene: TRBJ2-7
D gene: NA
V gene: TRBV5-1
CDR3 protein: CASSIGAGRSYEQYF
CDR3 DNA: TGCGCCAGCAGCATTGGTGCAGGTAGGTCCTACGAGCAGTACTTC

clone size: few
J gene: TRBJ1-6
D gene: NA
V gene: TRBV6-4
CDR3 protein: CASSAQDSYNSPLHF
CDR3 DNA: TGTGCCAGCAGCGCCCAGGACTCCTATAATTCACCCCTCCACTTT

clone size: NA
J gene: TRBJ2-2
D gene: NA
V gene: TRBV5-1
CDR3 protein: CASSLSPGTGELFF
CDR3 DNA: TGCGCCAGCAGCTTGTCCCCAGGGACCGGGGAGCTGTTTTTT

clone size: NA
J gene: TRBJ1-5
D gene: TRBD1
V gene: TRBV7-9
CDR3 protein: CASSLAGTGIQPQHF
CDR3 DNA: TGTGCCAGCAGCTTAGCCGGGACAGGGATTCAGCCCCAGCATTTT

clone size: once
J gene: TRBJ1-3
D gene: NA
V gene: TRBV7-2
CDR3 protein: CASSTGQGNTIYF
CDR3 DNA: TGTGCCAGCAGCACCGGACAGGGAAACACCATATATTTT

clone size: few
J gene: TRBJ2-3
D gene: TRBD1
V gene: TRBV18
CDR3 protein: CASSSPPETGAGYTQYF
CDR3 DNA: TGTGCCAGCTCATCCCCTCCCGAGACAGGGGCTGGATATACGCAGTATTTT

clone size: few
J gene: TRBJ2-7
D gene: TRBD1
V gene: TRBV18
CDR3 protein: CASSPPSPGGTGEQYF
CDR3 DNA: TGTGCCAGCTCACCACCATCGCCAGGGGGCACGGGCGAGCAGTACTTC

clone size: NA
J gene: TRBJ2-1
D gene: NA
V gene: TRBV5-6
CDR3 protein: CASSLLLSPKGDEQFF
CDR3 DNA: TGTGCCAGCAGCTTGCTGTTATCGCCAAAAGGAGATGAGCAGTTCTTC

clone size: NA
J gene: TRBJ1-2
D gene: TRBD1
V gene: TRBV28
CDR3 protein: CASSSGQGTYGYTF
CDR3 DNA: TGTGCCAGCAGTTCCGGACAGGGTACCTATGGCTACACCTTC

clone size: NA
J gene: TRBJ2-5
D gene: NA
V gene: TRBV30
CDR3 protein: CAWTLQPRETQYF
CDR3 DNA: TGTGCCTGGACACTACAACCCAGAGAGACCCAGTACTTC

clone size: NA
J gene: TRBJ1-6
D gene: NA
V gene: TRBV9
CDR3 protein: CASSVEHSSSYNSPLHF
CDR3 DNA: TGTGCCAGCAGCGTAGAGCACTCGAGCTCCTATAATTCACCCCTCCACTTT